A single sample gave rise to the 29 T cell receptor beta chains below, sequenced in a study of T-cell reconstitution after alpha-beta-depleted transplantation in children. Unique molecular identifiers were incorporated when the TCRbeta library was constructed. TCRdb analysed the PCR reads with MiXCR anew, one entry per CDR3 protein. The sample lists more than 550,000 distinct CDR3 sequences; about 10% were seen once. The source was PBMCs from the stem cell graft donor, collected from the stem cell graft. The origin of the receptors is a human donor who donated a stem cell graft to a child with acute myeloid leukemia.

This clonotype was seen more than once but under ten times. The CDR3 protein is CASSSSKGAPNTEAFF. The CDR3 DNA sequence: TGTGCCAGCAGTTCGTCAAAGGGAGCCCCGAACACTGAAGCTTTCTTT. The chain joins TRBV9 to TRBJ1-1; D gene ambiguous. The germline V gene encodes CDR1 SGDLS and CDR2 YYNGEE. The CDR3 runs to 16 residues. Trimming took off 5 bases at V and 1 base at J, with 18 bases between the two ends.

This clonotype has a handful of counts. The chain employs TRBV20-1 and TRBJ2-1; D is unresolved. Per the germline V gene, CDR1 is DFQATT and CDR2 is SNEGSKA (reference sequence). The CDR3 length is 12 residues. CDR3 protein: CRCNPSYNEQFF. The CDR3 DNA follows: TGCAGGTGTAATCCCTCCTACAATGAGCAGTTCTTC.

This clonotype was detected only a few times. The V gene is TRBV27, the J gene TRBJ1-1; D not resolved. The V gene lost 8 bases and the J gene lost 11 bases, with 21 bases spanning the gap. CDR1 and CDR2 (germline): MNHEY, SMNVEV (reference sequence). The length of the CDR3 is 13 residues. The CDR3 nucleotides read TGTGCCAGCCCCCCGGAGTTACTTTTAATGGCTTTCTTT. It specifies CASPPELLLMAFF.

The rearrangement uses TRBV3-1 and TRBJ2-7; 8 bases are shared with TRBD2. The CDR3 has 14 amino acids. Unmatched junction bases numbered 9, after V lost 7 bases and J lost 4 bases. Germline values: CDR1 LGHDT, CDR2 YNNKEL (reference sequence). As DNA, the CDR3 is TGTGCCAGCAAGCTTCGGGCGGGAGGATACGAGCAGTACTTC. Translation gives CASKLRAGGYEQYF.

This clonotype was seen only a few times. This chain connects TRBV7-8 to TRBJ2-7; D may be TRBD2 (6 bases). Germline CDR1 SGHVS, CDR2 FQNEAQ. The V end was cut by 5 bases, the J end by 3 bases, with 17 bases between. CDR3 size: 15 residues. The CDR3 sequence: CASSQPSTGGYEQYF. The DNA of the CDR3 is TGTGCCAGCAGCCAACCGTCCACCGGGGGCTACGAGCAGTACTTC.

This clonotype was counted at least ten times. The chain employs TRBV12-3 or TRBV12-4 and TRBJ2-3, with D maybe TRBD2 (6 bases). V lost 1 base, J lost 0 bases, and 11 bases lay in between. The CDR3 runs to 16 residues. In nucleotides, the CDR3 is TGTGCCAGCAGTTTAGTTGGCGGGGAGAGCACAGATACGCAGTATTTT. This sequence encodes CASSLVGGESTDTQYF.

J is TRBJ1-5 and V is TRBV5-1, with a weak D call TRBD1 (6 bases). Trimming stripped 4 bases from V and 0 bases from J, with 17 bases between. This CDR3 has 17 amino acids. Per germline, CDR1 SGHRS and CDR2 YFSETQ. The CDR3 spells CASSLRPGVDSNQPQHF. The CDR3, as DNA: TGCGCCAGCAGCCTCCGGCCAGGGGTGGATAGCAATCAGCCCCAGCATTTT.

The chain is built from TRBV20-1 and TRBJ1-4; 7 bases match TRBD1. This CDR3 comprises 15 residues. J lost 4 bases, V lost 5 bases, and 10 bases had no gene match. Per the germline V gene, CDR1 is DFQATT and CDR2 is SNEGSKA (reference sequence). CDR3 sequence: CSAWGQRVHNEKLFF. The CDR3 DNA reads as TGCAGTGCTTGGGGACAGAGAGTACATAATGAAAAACTGTTTTTT.

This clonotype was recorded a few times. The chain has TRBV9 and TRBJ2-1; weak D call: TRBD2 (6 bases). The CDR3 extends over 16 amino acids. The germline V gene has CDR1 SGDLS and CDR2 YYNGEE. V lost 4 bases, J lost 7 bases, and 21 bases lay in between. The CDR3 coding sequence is TGTGCCAGCAGCTTAACTAGCTCTTCCACTGGGAATGAGCAGTTCTTC. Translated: CASSLTSSSTGNEQFF.

This CDR3 reads CSARRGTTDTQYF. DNA of the CDR3: TGCAGTGCTAGACGGGGGACCACAGATACGCAGTATTTT. The V gene is TRBV20-1, the J gene TRBJ2-3; possibly TRBD2 for D (6 bases). The V gene lost 2 bases and the J gene lost 2 bases, with 8 bases spanning the gap. Germline V gene sequence: CDR1 DFQATT, CDR2 SNEGSKA (reference sequence). This CDR3 has 13 residues.

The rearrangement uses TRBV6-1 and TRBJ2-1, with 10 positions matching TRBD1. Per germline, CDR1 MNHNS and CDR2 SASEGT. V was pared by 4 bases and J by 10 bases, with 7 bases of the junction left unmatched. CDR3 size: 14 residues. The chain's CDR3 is CASSGRQGANEQFF. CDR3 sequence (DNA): TGTGCCAGCAGTGGGAGACAGGGGGCAAACGAGCAGTTCTTC.

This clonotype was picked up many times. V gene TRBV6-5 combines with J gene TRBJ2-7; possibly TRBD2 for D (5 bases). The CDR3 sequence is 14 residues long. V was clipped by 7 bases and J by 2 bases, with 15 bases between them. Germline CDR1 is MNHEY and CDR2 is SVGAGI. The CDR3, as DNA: TGTGCCAGCACCAAAAGCGGCTTTCCCTACGAGCAGTACTTC. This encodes CASTKSGFPYEQYF.

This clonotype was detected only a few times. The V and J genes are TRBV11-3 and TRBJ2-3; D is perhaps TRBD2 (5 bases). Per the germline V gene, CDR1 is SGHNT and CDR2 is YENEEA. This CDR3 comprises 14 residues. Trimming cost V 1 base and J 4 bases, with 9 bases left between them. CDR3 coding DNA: TGTGCCAGCAGCTTAGGGCTGAGGGCAGATACGCAGTATTTT. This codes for CASSLGLRADTQYF.

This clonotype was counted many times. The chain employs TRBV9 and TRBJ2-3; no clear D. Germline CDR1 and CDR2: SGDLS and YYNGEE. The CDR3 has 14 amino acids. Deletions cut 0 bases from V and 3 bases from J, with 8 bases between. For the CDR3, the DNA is TGTGCCAGCAGCGTAGAACGCCAAACAGATACGCAGTATTTT. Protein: CASSVERQTDTQYF.

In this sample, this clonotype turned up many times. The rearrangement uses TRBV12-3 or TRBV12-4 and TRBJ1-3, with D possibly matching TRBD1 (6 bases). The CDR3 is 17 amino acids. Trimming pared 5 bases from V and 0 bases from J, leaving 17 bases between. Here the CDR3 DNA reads TGTGCCAGCAGTCGTGTTGGGGGCACGATCTCTGGAAACACCATATATTTT. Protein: CASSRVGGTISGNTIYF.

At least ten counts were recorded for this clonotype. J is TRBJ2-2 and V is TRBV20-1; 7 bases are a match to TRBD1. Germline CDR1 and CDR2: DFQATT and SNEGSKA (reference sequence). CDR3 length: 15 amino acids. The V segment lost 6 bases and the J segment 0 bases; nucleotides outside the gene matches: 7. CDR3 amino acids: CSALGGGPNTGELFF. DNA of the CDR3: TGCAGTGCCCTAGGGGGCGGACCGAACACCGGGGAGCTGTTTTTT.

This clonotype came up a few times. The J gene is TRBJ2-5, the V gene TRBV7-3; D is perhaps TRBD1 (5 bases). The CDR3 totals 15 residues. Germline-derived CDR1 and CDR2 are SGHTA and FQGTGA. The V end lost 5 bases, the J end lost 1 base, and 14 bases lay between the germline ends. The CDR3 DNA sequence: TGTGCCAGCAGCCCCAGGGTAGGCGGCCAAGAGACCCAGTACTTC. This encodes CASSPRVGGQETQYF.

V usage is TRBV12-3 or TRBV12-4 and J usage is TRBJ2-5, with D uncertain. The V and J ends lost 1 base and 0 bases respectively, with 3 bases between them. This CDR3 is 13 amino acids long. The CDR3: CASSLVNQETQYF. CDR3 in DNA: TGTGCCAGCAGTTTAGTTAACCAAGAGACCCAGTACTTC.

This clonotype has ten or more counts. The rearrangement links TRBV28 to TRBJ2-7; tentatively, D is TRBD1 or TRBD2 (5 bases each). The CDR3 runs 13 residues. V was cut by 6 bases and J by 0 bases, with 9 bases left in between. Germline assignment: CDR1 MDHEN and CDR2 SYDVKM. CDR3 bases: TGTGCCAGCAGCTTGGGGACCTCCTACGAGCAGTACTTC. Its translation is CASSLGTSYEQYF.

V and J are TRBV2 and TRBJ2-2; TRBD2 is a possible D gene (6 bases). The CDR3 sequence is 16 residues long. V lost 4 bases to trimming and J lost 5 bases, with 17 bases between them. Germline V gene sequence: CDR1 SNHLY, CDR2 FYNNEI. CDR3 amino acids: CASSVGGGTTTGELFF. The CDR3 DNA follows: TGTGCCAGCAGTGTAGGCGGAGGGACCACAACCGGGGAGCTGTTTTTT.

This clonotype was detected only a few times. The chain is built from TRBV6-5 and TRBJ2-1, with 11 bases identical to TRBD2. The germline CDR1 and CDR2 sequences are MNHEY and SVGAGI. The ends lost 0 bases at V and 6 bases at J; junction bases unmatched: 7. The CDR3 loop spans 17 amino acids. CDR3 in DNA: TGTGCCAGCAGTTACTCGATATCGGGACTAGCGGTCAATGAGCAGTTCTTC. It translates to CASSYSISGLAVNEQFF.

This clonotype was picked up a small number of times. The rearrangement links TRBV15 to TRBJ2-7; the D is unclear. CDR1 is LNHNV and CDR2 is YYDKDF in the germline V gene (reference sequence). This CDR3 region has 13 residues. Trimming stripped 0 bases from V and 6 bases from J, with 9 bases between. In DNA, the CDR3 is TGTGCCACCAGCAGAGATAGCAGTACCGAGCAGTACTTC. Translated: CATSRDSSTEQYF. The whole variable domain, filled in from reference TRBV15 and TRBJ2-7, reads DAMVIQNPRYQVTQFGKPVTLSCSQTLNHNVMYWYQQKSSQAPKLLFHYYDKDFNNEADTPDNFQSRRPNTSFCFLDIRSPGLGDTAMYLCATSRDSSTEQYFGPGTRLTVT.

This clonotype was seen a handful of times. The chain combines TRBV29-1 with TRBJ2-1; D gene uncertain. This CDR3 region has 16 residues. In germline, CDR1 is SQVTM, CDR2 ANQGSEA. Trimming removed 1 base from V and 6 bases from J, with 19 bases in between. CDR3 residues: CSVEAPGSFWGNEQFF. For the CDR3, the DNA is TGCAGCGTTGAAGCCCCTGGATCATTTTGGGGCAATGAGCAGTTCTTC.

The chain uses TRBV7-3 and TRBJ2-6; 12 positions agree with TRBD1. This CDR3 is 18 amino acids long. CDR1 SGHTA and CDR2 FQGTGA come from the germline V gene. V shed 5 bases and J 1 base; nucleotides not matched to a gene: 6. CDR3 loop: CASSGGTGGVSGANVLTF. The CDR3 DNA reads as TGTGCCAGCAGCGGAGGGACAGGGGGCGTATCTGGGGCCAACGTCCTGACTTTC.

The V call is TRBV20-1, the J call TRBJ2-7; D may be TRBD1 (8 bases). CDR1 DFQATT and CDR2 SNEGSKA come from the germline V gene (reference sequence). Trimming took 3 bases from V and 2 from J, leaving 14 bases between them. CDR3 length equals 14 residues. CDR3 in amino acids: CSASLQGGAYEQYF. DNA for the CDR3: TGCAGTGCTAGCTTACAGGGGGGGGCCTACGAGCAGTACTTC.

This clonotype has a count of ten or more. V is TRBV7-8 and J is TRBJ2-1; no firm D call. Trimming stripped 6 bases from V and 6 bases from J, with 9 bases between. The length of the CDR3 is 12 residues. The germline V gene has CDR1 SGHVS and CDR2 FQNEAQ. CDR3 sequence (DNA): TGTGCCAGCAGGGCTCCTAGCAATGAGCAGTTCTTC. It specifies CASRAPSNEQFF.

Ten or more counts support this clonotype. CDR3 DNA sequence: TGTGCCAGCAGTACCCACCGCACAGCTGGAAACACCATATATTTT. Translation gives CASSTHRTAGNTIYF. The rearrangement uses TRBV6-5 and TRBJ1-3; D ambiguous. This CDR3 is built from 15 residues. Germline CDR1 reads MNHEY; CDR2 reads SVGAGI. V gave up 5 bases and J gave up 2 bases, with 13 bases separating them.

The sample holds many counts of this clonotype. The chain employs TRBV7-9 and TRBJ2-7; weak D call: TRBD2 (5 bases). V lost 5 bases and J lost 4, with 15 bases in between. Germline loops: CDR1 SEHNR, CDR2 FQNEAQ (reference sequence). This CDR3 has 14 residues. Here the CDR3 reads CASSHSGINYEQYF. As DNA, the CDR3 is TGTGCCAGCAGCCATTCCGGGATAAATTACGAGCAGTACTTC.

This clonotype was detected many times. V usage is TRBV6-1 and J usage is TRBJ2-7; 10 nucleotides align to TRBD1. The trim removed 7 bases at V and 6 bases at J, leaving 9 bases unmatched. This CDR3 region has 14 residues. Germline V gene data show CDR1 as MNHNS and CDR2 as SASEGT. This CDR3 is CASTPRDRGGEQYF. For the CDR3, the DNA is TGTGCCAGCACTCCCCGGGACAGGGGCGGCGAGCAGTACTTC.